This T cell receptor beta chain was captured in a study of blood T cell repertoires in COVID-19. Across the study: Donors in the United States, Italy and Spain gave samples during acute or convalescent COVID-19. From T cells, B-cell-depleted T cells, or PBMCs came the material, which was cDNA or gDNA.

As handled by the study authors: Scientists estimated how many nucleated cells there were by amplifying reference gene primers. This table comes from immunoSEQ multiplex PCR, and its TCRdb copy is limited to in-frame clones, with some not included. Clone size and the V and J calls come from that table; the DNA yielded D and trimming. The table records around 250,000 clones, around 84% of them present only once. V lost 6 bases and J 2 bases, leaving 11 bases between the germline ends. CDR1 and CDR2 from the germline V gene are MNHNY and SVGAGI (reference sequence). CDR3 length equals 15 residues. Material for sequencing was peripheral blood. The chain uses TRBV6-6 and TRBJ2-6; perhaps TRBD2 as D (5 bases). This TCR came from a woman in her 70s with active or convalescent COVID-19. CDR3 DNA: TGTGCCAGCAGCCGCGAGGGTGCTGGGGCCAACGTCCTGACTTTC. As protein: CASSREGAGANVLTF.